This is a list of T cell receptor beta chains from one sample in a study of T cell repertoires in cytomegalovirus infection. TCRdb itself ran the reads through MiXCR, one entry per CDR3 protein. The sample includes fewer than 650,000 distinct CDR3 sequences, under 45% seen only once; the top ten take 48%. These receptors have no identified antigens. The source material was cultured PBMCs, sampled from culture after CMV antigen stimulation. These receptors came from a human donor in good health (CMV status not recorded). Some clones in this sample may be carry-over from other donors' samples. CDR3s include the opening cysteine and the closing phenylalanine or tryptophan. Each record gives: D gene, clone size, J gene, V gene, CDR3 DNA, CDR3 protein. A D gene is named only where the DNA matches it firmly. The size entry is marked missing in some rows and otherwise reads once, few, many or a size class.

NA	few	TRBJ2-3	TRBV10-1	TGCGCCAGCAGTGTGAGGCAGACCACAGATACGCAGTATTTT	CASSVRQTTDTQYF
TRBD1	many	TRBJ1-2	TRBV7-2	TGTGCCAGCAGCTTAGTGACAGGGGCCTTCAACTATGGCTACACCTTC	CASSLVTGAFNYGYTF
NA	few	TRBJ2-1	TRBV6-2/TRBV6-3	TGTGCCAGCCGGGGATGGGACTCCGGTGGGTCCAATGAGCAGTTCTTC	CASRGWDSGGSNEQFF
NA	many	TRBJ1-1	TRBV11-2	TGTGCCAGCAGCTTCGGCCAGGGGAAGAACACTGAAGCTTTCTTT	CASSFGQGKNTEAFF
NA	NA	TRBJ2-5	TRBV4-3	TGCGCCAGCAGCCAAGAGAATCCGGGGTTCGAGGAGACCCAGTACTTC	CASSQENPGFEETQYF
TRBD1	NA	TRBJ1-5	TRBV19	TGTGCCAGTGGCCTGGGACAGGGACTTAATCAGCCCCAGCATTTT	CASGLGQGLNQPQHF
NA	NA	TRBJ2-5	TRBV7-2	TGTGCCAGCAGCTTAGCGCGTGGGACGGGAAGTCGGGAGACCCAGTACTTC	CASSLARGTGSRETQYF
NA	NA	TRBJ1-6	TRBV12-3/TRBV12-4	TGTGCCAGCAGTTTGAGGGTTGGCAATTCACCCCTCCACTTT	CASSLRVGNSPLHF
NA	few	TRBJ2-1	TRBV7-2	TGTGCCAGCAGCCCTAGTGGGGGGATGACCTACAATGAGCAGTTCTTC	CASSPSGGMTYNEQFF
TRBD1	NA	TRBJ2-1	TRBV12-3/TRBV12-4	TGTGCCAGCAGGGGGACAGGGGGCAAATACAATGAGCAGTTCTTC	CASRGTGGKYNEQFF
TRBD1	NA	TRBJ2-7	TRBV2	TGTGCCAGCACCACCGGGACAGGGGCCGACGAGCAGTACTTC	CASTTGTGADEQYF
TRBD2	NA	TRBJ2-2	TRBV4-1	TGTGCCAGCAGCCAAGGGACTAGCGGGAGCGCCGGGGAGCTGTTTTTT	CASSQGTSGSAGELFF
TRBD1	NA	TRBJ2-7	TRBV12-3/TRBV12-4	TGTGCCAGCAGTCCTCACAGGGGGCTAGGCGAGCAGTACTTC	CASSPHRGLGEQYF
NA	NA	TRBJ2-1	TRBV6-2/TRBV6-3	TGTGCCAGCAGTTACGGCGGGGAGTCCTCCTACAATGAGCAGTTCTTC	CASSYGGESSYNEQFF
TRBD2	NA	TRBJ2-1	TRBV19	TGTGCCAGTAGTCTGGGAGGAGCGGGAAGTTCGGACGAGCAGTTCTTC	CASSLGGAGSSDEQFF
TRBD1	few	TRBJ2-5	TRBV6-1	TGTGCCAGCAGTGTCGGGACAGTGACCGGAGAGACCCAGTACTTC	CASSVGTVTGETQYF
TRBD1	few	TRBJ2-7	TRBV10-2	TGCGCCAGCAGAGACGGGACAGGGTACTACGAGCAGTACTTC	CASRDGTGYYEQYF
NA	once	TRBJ2-3	TRBV2	TGTGCCAGCAGTGAAGGACTAGAAACAGATACGCAGTATTTT	CASSEGLETDTQYF
NA	many	TRBJ2-7	TRBV7-2	TGTGCCAGCAGCCCGGGACCCCCTTACGAGCAGTACTTC	CASSPGPPYEQYF
NA	NA	TRBJ2-1	TRBV10-3	TGTGCCATCAGTGACCCTTCTAACCCGCATGAGCAGTTCTTC	CAISDPSNPHEQFF
NA	many	TRBJ1-5	TRBV7-2	TGTGCCAGCAGCTCGGGGGGCCAGTGGCCCCAGCATTTT	CASSSGGQWPQHF
NA	NA	TRBJ2-7	TRBV20-1	TGCAGTGCAAGTACGGACAGCTTGGGATCCTACGAGCAGTACTTC	CSASTDSLGSYEQYF
TRBD1	NA	TRBJ1-1	TRBV27	TGTGCCAGCAGTTTAAGGAAGGCAGGGGGGGAAGCTTTCTTT	CASSLRKAGGEAFF
NA	few	TRBJ1-4	TRBV4-1	TGCGCCAGCAGCCATGTTGACAGAGACAATGAAAAACTGTTTTTT	CASSHVDRDNEKLFF
NA	NA	TRBJ2-6	TRBV27	TGTGCCAGCAAGGATTCTGGGGCCAACGTCCTGACTTTC	CASKDSGANVLTF
NA	NA	TRBJ2-3	TRBV7-9	TGTGCCAGCAGCTCGGGGACCACAGATACGCAGTATTTT	CASSSGTTDTQYF
TRBD1	few	TRBJ2-7	TRBV12-3/TRBV12-4	TGTGCCAGCAGTCCAACGCAGGGGGCTAACGAGCAGTACTTC	CASSPTQGANEQYF
NA	NA	TRBJ2-7	TRBV20-1	TGCAGTGCTAGGGGGGTCCGTCGCGAGCAGTACTTC	CSARGVRREQYF
TRBD1	few	TRBJ2-3	TRBV7-8	TGTGCCAGCAGCCCCATTATCGGACAGGTCAGCACAGATACGCAGTATTTT	CASSPIIGQVSTDTQYF
NA	NA	TRBJ2-3	TRBV7-2	TGTGCCAGCAGCTTGATGAACACAGATACGCAGTATTTT	CASSLMNTDTQYF
TRBD2	NA	TRBJ2-7	TRBV12-3/TRBV12-4	TGTGCCAGCAGTCTACGATATACAGCCGCCTTTAAAAACGGGGGGGCAGGCGACGAGCAGTACTTC	CASSLRYTAAFKNGGAGDEQYF
NA	NA	TRBJ2-2	TRBV7-2	TGTGCCAGCAGCCCCCGACTGGACGGGGAGCTGTTTTTT	CASSPRLDGELFF
TRBD2	NA	TRBJ2-7	TRBV28	TGTGCCAGCAGTTTTGGGACTAGCGGGCGGAGCTCCTACGAGCAGTACTTC	CASSFGTSGRSSYEQYF
NA	NA	TRBJ2-5	TRBV7-2	TGTGCCAGCAGGTCAAGGGGAACTAGCAAAGCGGAGACCCAGTACTTC	CASRSRGTSKAETQYF
NA	NA	TRBJ2-3	TRBV11-3	TGTGCCAGCAGTTTCTACGGGGTGGATACGCAGTATTTT	CASSFYGVDTQYF
NA	NA	TRBJ2-1	TRBV3-1	TGTGCCAGCAGCGAGACCTACAATGAGCAGTTCTTC	CASSETYNEQFF
TRBD2	few	TRBJ2-3	TRBV10-3	TGTGCCATCAGTATAGGGACTAGCGGCAACCCAGATACGCAGTATTTT	CAISIGTSGNPDTQYF
NA	NA	TRBJ1-4	TRBV6-1	TGTGCCAGCAACAGGGATTCCCCGGAGGAAAAACTGTTTTTT	CASNRDSPEEKLFF
NA	NA	TRBJ2-3	TRBV4-3	TGCGCCAGCAGCCAAGTTCCCTCCAGGGGAGATACGCAGTATTTT	CASSQVPSRGDTQYF
NA	NA	TRBJ2-4	TRBV5-4	TGTGCCAGCAGATCCACCGGGAAAAACATTCAGTACTTC	CASRSTGKNIQYF
NA	few	TRBJ2-7	TRBV6-2/TRBV6-3	TGTGCCAGCAGTTACGAGTCGGGGGCAGGATCCTACGAGCAGTACTTC	CASSYESGAGSYEQYF
NA	few	TRBJ2-7	TRBV12-3/TRBV12-4	TGTGCCAGCAGTTTAGAGTTAGGGGCCTACGAGCAGTACTTC	CASSLELGAYEQYF
TRBD2	few	TRBJ2-1	TRBV7-2	TGTGCCAGCAACCGCGGGGGGAACTCCTACAATGAGCAGTTCTTC	CASNRGGNSYNEQFF
NA	NA	TRBJ2-7	TRBV6-1	TGTGCCAGCAGTGGGACATCTAGGGCCTACGAGCAGTACTTC	CASSGTSRAYEQYF
NA	NA	TRBJ1-2	TRBV7-2	TGTGCCAGCAGCTTAGGGGGAGCGAAGTCCGACTATGGCTACACCTTC	CASSLGGAKSDYGYTF
TRBD1	few	TRBJ1-5	TRBV7-8	TGTGCCAGCAGCAAAGGGACAGGGAACAATCAGCCCCAGCATTTT	CASSKGTGNNQPQHF